Listed here are 4 T cell receptor beta chains from one sample, sequenced in a study of CD4 T cells in relation to SARS-CoV-2 and coronaviruses. TCRdb keeps only in-frame clones here, not all; method: immunoSEQ multiplex PCR. The sample has 20,000 to 30,000 clones; 65% to 80% are singletons. These receptors have no known antigen. The unexposed donors gave CD4+ T cells in 2011-2018, prior to COVID-19. After less than 11 days of culture, CD4+ T cells were isolated. Sequencing was done on a sample of CD4+ T cells from PBMCs, cultured in vitro. Receptors originate from a human donor in good health.

This clone was seen a single time. This rearrangement joins TRBV4-1 to TRBJ1-2; the D is unclear. In germline, CDR1 is MGHRA, CDR2 YSYEKL. This CDR3 region has 14 residues. V was clipped by 4 bases and J by 5 bases, with 14 bases between them. This CDR3 is CASSPPTGTYGYTF. CDR3 DNA sequence: TGCGCCAGCAGCCCTCCGACGGGAACTTATGGCTACACCTTC.

The chain joins TRBV18 to TRBJ1-1; 8 bases are a match to TRBD1. Germline lookup yields CDR1 KGHSH and CDR2 LQKENI. J was trimmed by 4 bases and V by 5 bases; bases with no gene match: 9. The CDR3 consists of 15 residues. CDR3 sequence (DNA): TGTGCCAGCTCATTGAACCAGGGGGCGGGCACTGAAGCTTTCTTT. Translation gives CASSLNQGAGTEAFF.

The V gene is TRBV7-2, the J gene TRBJ1-2; 9 positions agree with TRBD1. The CDR3 totals 15 residues. CDR1 is SGHTA and CDR2 is FQGNSA in the germline V gene. Trimming took 5 bases from V and 5 from J; bases not matched to a gene: 9. CDR3 in DNA: TGTGCCAGCAGCCCGAGGACAGGGGAAGGGTATGGCTACACCTTC. It encodes CASSPRTGEGYGYTF.

This chain joins TRBV19 and TRBJ1-4; a possible D gene is TRBD1 (5 bases). Looked up from germline, CDR1 is LNHDA and CDR2 is SQIVND (reference sequence). The CDR3 runs to 15 residues. The germline V and J ends were trimmed by 6 bases and 0 bases, with 11 bases remaining between them. The CDR3 is CASSPRQPTNEKLFF. CDR3 nucleotides: TGTGCCAGTAGCCCAAGACAGCCAACTAATGAAAAACTGTTTTTT. Full variable domain (rest looked up from reference TRBV19 and TRBJ1-4): DGGITQSPKYLFRKEGQNVTLSCEQNLNHDAMYWYRQDPGQGLRLIYYSQIVNDFQKGDIAEGYSVSREKKESFPLTVTSAQKNPTAFYLCASSPRQPTNEKLFFGSGTQLSVL.